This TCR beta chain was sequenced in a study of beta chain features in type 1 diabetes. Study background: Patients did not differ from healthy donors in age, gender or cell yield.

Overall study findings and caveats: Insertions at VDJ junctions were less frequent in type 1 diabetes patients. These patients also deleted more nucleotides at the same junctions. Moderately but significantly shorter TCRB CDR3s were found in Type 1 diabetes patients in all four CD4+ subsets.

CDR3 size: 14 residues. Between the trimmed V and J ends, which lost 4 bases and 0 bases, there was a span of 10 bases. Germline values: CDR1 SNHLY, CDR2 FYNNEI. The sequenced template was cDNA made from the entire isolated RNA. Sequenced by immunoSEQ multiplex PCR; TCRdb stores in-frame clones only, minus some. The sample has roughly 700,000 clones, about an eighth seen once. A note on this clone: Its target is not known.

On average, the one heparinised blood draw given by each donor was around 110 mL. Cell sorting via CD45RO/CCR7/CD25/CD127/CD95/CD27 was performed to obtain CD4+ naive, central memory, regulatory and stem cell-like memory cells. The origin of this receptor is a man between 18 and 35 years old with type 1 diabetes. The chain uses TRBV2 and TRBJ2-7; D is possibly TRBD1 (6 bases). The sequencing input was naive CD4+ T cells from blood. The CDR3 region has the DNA TGTGCCAGCAGTGCAGGGGAAAGCTCCTACGAGCAGTACTTC. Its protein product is CASSAGESSYEQYF.